A single sample gave rise to the 21 T cell receptor beta chains below, sequenced in a study. TCRdb re-analysed the RT-PCR reads in MiXCR, keeping a single row per CDR3 protein. In the table there are fewer than 800,000 distinct CDR3 sequences, approximately 15% of which are singletons. Source material: memory CD4+ T cells from blood. All receptors come from a female donor in good health, serving as a healthy control.

This clonotype was counted a single time. The rearrangement uses TRBV27 and TRBJ1-1; no definite D call. CDR3 length: 14 amino acids. V was clipped by 1 base and J by 4 bases, with 10 bases between them. Germline CDR1 and CDR2: MNHEY and SMNVEV (reference sequence). CDR3 sequence: CASSLYRDRTEAFF. As DNA, the CDR3 is TGTGCCAGCAGTTTATACCGGGATCGCACTGAAGCTTTCTTT.

This clonotype appeared a few times. V usage is TRBV21-1 and J usage is TRBJ2-1; TRBD2 is the table's D call, not checked against the DNA. TRBV21-1 is a listed pseudogene. This CDR3 has 13 residues. Here the CDR3 DNA reads TGTGCCAGCAGCGGGACTAGCCCAATAGAGCAGTTCTTC. This gives the protein CASSGTSPIEQFF.

The genes are TRBV6-1 and TRBJ1-5; D might be TRBD1 (5 bases). This CDR3 is 13 amino acids long. Germline V CDR1 and CDR2: MNHNS, SASEGT. V dropped 8 bases and J dropped 1 base, with 9 bases sitting between them. CDR3 bases: TGTGCCAGCGGGGCCATGAGCAATCAGCCCCAGCATTTT. Protein product: CASGAMSNQPQHF.

The chain recombines TRBV7-2 with TRBJ2-1, with D perhaps matching TRBD1 (6 bases). Germline lookup yields CDR1 SGHTA and CDR2 FQGNSA. Trimming stripped 5 bases from V and 3 bases from J, with 14 bases between. This CDR3 has 15 amino acids. The CDR3 loop is CASSPEQGNYNEQFF. The CDR3, as DNA: TGTGCCAGCAGCCCCGAACAGGGAAACTACAATGAGCAGTTCTTC.

This clonotype has at least ten counts. This chain joins TRBV6-2 or TRBV6-3 and TRBJ2-3, with TRBD2 as a possible D gene (6 bases). V shed 5 bases and J shed 0 bases, with 9 bases lying between them. CDR3 length equals 14 residues. Germline CDR1 reads MNHEY; CDR2 reads SVGEGT. In DNA form, the CDR3 reads TGTGCCAGCAGTCCGAGCGGGAGCACAGATACGCAGTATTTT. Its protein product is CASSPSGSTDTQYF.

This sequence joins TRBV20-1 and TRBJ1-5; D ambiguous. Germline CDR1 DFQATT, CDR2 SNEGSKA (reference sequence). Deletions cut 5 bases from V and 5 bases from J, with 13 bases between. This CDR3 has 13 amino acids. In nucleotides, the CDR3 is TGCAGTGCTTTGAGCGGATCTCATCAGCCCCAGCATTTT. It encodes CSALSGSHQPQHF.

This clonotype was seen more than once but under ten times. The chain couples TRBV6-5 to TRBJ2-5; D perhaps matches TRBD2 (5 bases). CDR1 is MNHEY and CDR2 is SVGAGI in the germline V gene. Trimming took off 5 bases at V and 4 bases at J, with 11 bases between the two ends. The CDR3 runs to 13 residues. CDR3 DNA: TGTGCCAGCAGTCAGCGCCGGGGAGAGACCCAGTACTTC. Residues: CASSQRRGETQYF.

In its sample, this clonotype was seen once. Only one base separates this from a far larger clonotype, so it likely reflects a read error. Since no conserved phenylalanine or tryptophan closes the CDR3, a read error is the likely cause. The chain combines TRBV5-5 with TRBJ1-2; no reliable D call. Germline V gene data show CDR1 as SGHKS and CDR2 as YYEKEE (reference sequence). The length of the CDR3 is 12 residues. V lost 2 bases to trimming and J lost 0 bases, with 2 bases between them. The CDR3 coding sequence is TGTGCCAGCAGCTTATCTAACTATGGCTACACCCTC. Protein sequence: CASSLSNYGYTL.

Many counts were recorded for this clonotype. The V gene is TRBV5-6, the J gene TRBJ2-5; tentatively, D is TRBD1 (5 bases). CDR1 and CDR2 from the germline V gene are SGHDT and YYEEEE. Trimming took off 4 bases at V and 4 bases at J, with 14 bases between the two ends. The CDR3 extends over 14 amino acids. CDR3 nucleotide sequence: TGTGCCAGCAGCCCCCGACAGCCCGGAGAGACCCAGTACTTC. This translates into CASSPRQPGETQYF.

In nucleotides, the CDR3 is TGTGCCAGCAGTCTAGGACTAGCGTTAGCGGACGAGCAGTACTTC. Protein: CASSLGLALADEQYF. The rearrangement uses TRBV12-3 or TRBV12-4 and TRBJ2-7; 9 bases are shared with TRBD2. V lost 5 bases and J lost 5; bases outside the gene matches: 10. The CDR3 extends over 15 amino acids.

V gene TRBV6-5 combines with J gene TRBJ2-1, with a tentative D call TRBD1 (6 bases). Trimming took 5 bases from V and 3 from J, leaving 14 bases between them. Germline CDR1 reads MNHEY; CDR2 reads SVGAGI. The CDR3 has 15 residues. CDR3 DNA: TGTGCCAGCAGTCAGCCGGGACACGTCTACAATGAGCAGTTCTTC. This translates into CASSQPGHVYNEQFF.

The genes are TRBV13 and TRBJ1-2; D unclear. The germline V and J ends were trimmed by 6 bases and 9 bases, with 11 bases remaining between them. The CDR3 is made up of 11 amino acids. From germline, CDR1 is PRHDT and CDR2 FYEKMQ (reference sequence). In DNA form, the CDR3 reads TGTGCCAGCAGAAGTTCTGGCCGCTACACCTTC. It is translated as CASRSSGRYTF.

This clonotype was counted only a few times. J is TRBJ2-1 and V is TRBV20-1; TRBD2 is a possible D gene (7 bases). V was trimmed by 3 bases and J by 7 bases, leaving 16 bases between them. The germline V gene encodes CDR1 DFQATT and CDR2 SNEGSKA (reference sequence). The CDR3 is 14 residues long. CDR3 nucleotides: TGCAGTGCTAGTTATAGGGGGGGGCGGAATGAGCAGTTCTTC. It yields the protein CSASYRGGRNEQFF.

The V call is TRBV11-3, the J call TRBJ2-1; perhaps TRBD2 as D (6 bases). The CDR3 extends over 15 amino acids. V was shortened by 1 base and J by 5 bases, with 12 bases between the two germline ends. CDR1 and CDR2 (germline): SGHNT, YENEEA. The DNA for the CDR3 is TGTGCCAGCAGCTTAGGCGGGACTGGGAACAATGAGCAGTTCTTC. Its protein is CASSLGGTGNNEQFF.

The chain links TRBV11-2 to TRBJ1-6; no clear D. Germline CDR1 SGHAT, CDR2 FQNNGV. V was trimmed by 2 bases and J by 7 bases, leaving 15 bases between them. This CDR3 has 16 residues. The chain's CDR3 is CASSLSAGVENSPLHF. In nucleotides, the CDR3 is TGTGCCAGCAGCTTATCGGCCGGAGTAGAGAATTCACCCCTCCACTTT. Drawing the rest from reference TRBV11-2 and TRBJ1-6, the complete variable domain is EAGVAQSPRYKIIEKRQSVAFWCNPISGHATLYWYQQILGQGPKLLIQFQNNGVVDDSQLPKDRFSAERLKGVDSTLKIQPAKLEDSAVYLCASSLSAGVENSPLHFGNGTRLTVT.

This clonotype was seen at least ten times. The J gene is TRBJ2-3, the V gene TRBV12-3 or TRBV12-4; 8 bases are a match to TRBD2. The CDR3 contains 15 residues. J was trimmed by 2 bases and V by 6 bases; bases with no gene match: 7. The CDR3 DNA is TGTGCCAGCAGCTTTAGCGGGAAGTACACAGATACGCAGTATTTT. Translated, it gives CASSFSGKYTDTQYF.

The V call is TRBV2, the J call TRBJ2-1, with 15 bases fitting TRBD2. V was pared by 0 bases and J by 6 bases, with 3 bases of the junction left unmatched. Germline CDR1 SNHLY, CDR2 FYNNEI. The CDR3 spans 17 residues. The CDR3: CASSEAGTSGRRNEQFF. CDR3 nucleotide sequence: TGTGCCAGCAGTGAAGCGGGGACTAGCGGGAGGCGCAATGAGCAGTTCTTC.

As concerns this clonotype: An end of the junction differs from the germline gene, which may be a read error. This chain links TRBV5-1 with TRBJ2-3, with D perhaps matching TRBD1 or TRBD2 (5 bases each). The CDR3 runs to 17 residues. Germline CDR1 is SGHRS and CDR2 is YFSETQ. This CDR3 is CASSYTRGTISTDTLYF. CDR3 coding DNA: TGCGCCAGCAGCTACACAAGAGGGACGATCAGCACAGATACGCTGTATTTT. Variable domain in full (rest from reference TRBV5-1 and TRBJ2-3): KAGVTQTPRYLIKTRGQQVTLSCSPISGHRSVSWYQQTPGQGLQFLFEYFSETQRNKGNFPGRFSGRQFSNSRSEMNVSTLELGDSALYLCASSYTRGTISTDTLYFGPGTRLTVL.

This clonotype was found a few times. This rearrangement joins TRBV6-6 to TRBJ1-1; 7 positions agree with TRBD1. Germline lookup yields CDR1 MNHNY and CDR2 SVGAGI (reference sequence). Unmatched junction bases numbered 5, after V lost 2 bases and J lost 2 bases. The CDR3 is made up of 15 amino acids. CDR3 DNA sequence: TGTGCCAGCAGTTACCCTGGGGACAGAAACACTGAAGCTTTCTTT. Amino acid sequence: CASSYPGDRNTEAFF.

Only a few counts were recorded for this clonotype. V usage is TRBV20-1 and J usage is TRBJ1-5, with D uncertain. The CDR3 is 12 residues long. Trimming took off 3 bases at V and 0 bases at J, with 3 bases between the two ends. Germline CDR1 and CDR2: DFQATT and SNEGSKA (reference sequence). The DNA of the CDR3 is TGCAGTGCTAGCTTTAGCAATCAGCCCCAGCATTTT. Translated, it gives CSASFSNQPQHF.

This clonotype has just a few counts. A much larger clone lies a single base off, so this may be a read error. The DNA for the CDR3 is TGTGCCATCAGCTTAGTTGGGACAATCTTTGGGGCCAACGTCCTGACTTTC. Translation: CAISLVGTIFGANVLTF. V and J are TRBV7-2 and TRBJ2-6; perhaps TRBD1 as D (6 bases). Germline CDR1 SGHTA, CDR2 FQGNSA. The CDR3 contains 17 residues. Filled out from reference TRBV7-2 and TRBJ2-6, the complete variable domain reads GAGVSQSPSNKVTEKGKDVELRCDPISGHTALYWYRQSLGQGLEFLIYFQGNSAPDKSGLPSDRFSAERTGGSVSTLTIQRTQQEDSAVYLCAISLVGTIFGANVLTFGAGSRLTVL.